This paragraph reports one TCR beta chain. These data belong to a study of T cell changes during pregnancy in multiple sclerosis. Assay used: immunoSEQ multiplex PCR; TCRdb lists only in-frame clones, some missing. Altogether about 40,000 clones are present, 90% being singletons, with the ten largest covering about 0.45%. The ends lost 0 bases at V and 7 bases at J; junction bases unmatched: 4. This CDR3 has 15 amino acids. Germline values: CDR1 SEHNR, CDR2 FQNEAQ (reference sequence). This chain links TRBV7-9 with TRBJ2-1; 9 nucleotides line up with TRBD2. Sequencing was performed on CD4+ T cells from peripheral blood mononuclear cells, taken in the third trimester of pregnancy. The receptor's source is a female donor with multiple sclerosis, enrolled in a pregnancy study. CDR3 region: CASSLAGTSLNEQFF. The CDR3 DNA sequence: TGTGCCAGCAGCTTAGCGGGGACTAGCTTAAATGAGCAGTTCTTC.